This entry lists 28 T cell receptor beta chains sequenced from one sample in a study of shared clonotypes between healthy human individuals. TCRdb's copy holds only in-frame clones and misses some; the assay was immunoSEQ multiplex PCR. This table has approximately 2.3 million clones, approximately 95% appearing once. The specimen was naive CD4+ T cells from PBMCs. As for subset: CD45RA+ positively selected. These receptors all come from a man aged 18 to 30 in good health. Some clones in this sample may be carry-over from other donors' samples.

The chain links TRBV5-8 to TRBJ1-4; 9 bases align to TRBD1. V lost 4 bases and J lost 5; bases outside the gene matches: 6. CDR1 is SGHTS, CDR2 YDEGEE, per germline. CDR3 length: 15 residues. As DNA, the CDR3 is TGTGCCAGCAGCCCTACAGGGGGCAGAAATGAAAAACTGTTTTTT. Translation gives CASSPTGGRNEKLFF.

This chain connects TRBV7-2 to TRBJ1-3, with D tentatively TRBD1 (6 bases). The ends were cut back, 4 bases at V and 4 bases at J, with 17 bases in the middle. The CDR3 loop spans 16 amino acids. Germline V lookup: CDR1 SGHTA, CDR2 FQGNSA. The DNA of the CDR3 is TGTGCCAGCAGCTCCTATGACAGGCTAACCGGAAACACCATATATTTT. Translation gives CASSSYDRLTGNTIYF.

The rearrangement links TRBV19 to TRBJ1-2, with D possibly TRBD1 on 5 matching bases. The length of the CDR3 is 13 residues. V was shortened by 5 bases and J by 4 bases, with 11 bases between the two germline ends. The germline CDR1 and CDR2 sequences are LNHDA and SQIVND (reference sequence). CDR3 sequence: CASSQGQIYGYTF. As DNA, the CDR3 is TGTGCCAGTAGTCAGGGCCAAATCTATGGCTACACCTTC.

The V gene is TRBV5-4, the J gene TRBJ2-5, with 7 nucleotides matching TRBD1. Germline V lookup: CDR1 SGHNT, CDR2 YYREEE (reference sequence). Trimming cost V 5 bases and J 5 bases; bases outside gene matches: 12. The CDR3 contains 15 residues. The CDR3 loop reads CASSQLTGLRETQYF. The CDR3 bases are TGTGCCAGCAGTCAGCTGACAGGGTTACGGGAGACCCAGTACTTC.

The gene calls are TRBV10-3 and TRBJ2-7; TRBD2 matches at 12 bases. V shed 4 bases and J 0 bases; nucleotides not matched to a gene: 4. CDR3 length equals 16 residues. Germline CDR1 ENHRY, CDR2 SYGVKD. As DNA, the CDR3 is TGTGCCATCAGTGCCCCGACTAGCGGGGGCTCCTACGAGCAGTACTTC. This gives the protein CAISAPTSGGSYEQYF.

The rearrangement links TRBV5-1 to TRBJ2-3; D may match TRBD1 or TRBD2 (6 bases each). The ends were cut back, 3 bases at V and 8 bases at J, with 19 bases in the middle. Germline V CDR1 and CDR2: SGHRS, YFSETQ. This CDR3 has 15 residues. CDR3 coding DNA: TGCGCCAGCAGCTGGAGGGTCAGGGGTGCCAGTACGCAGTATTTT. It encodes CASSWRVRGASTQYF.

This chain uses TRBV27 with TRBJ1-2, with D maybe TRBD1 (6 bases). Germline V gene lookup returns CDR1 MNHEY and CDR2 SMNVEV (reference sequence). The CDR3 runs to 16 residues. Trimming pared 4 bases from V and 8 bases from J, leaving 23 bases between. In DNA, the CDR3 is TGTGCCAGCAGTTCTACCCCCCCGAGGGGGGGGCAAGGCTACACCTTC. This sequence encodes CASSSTPPRGGQGYTF.

This chain uses TRBV19 with TRBJ2-2; D unclear. CDR1 and CDR2 from the germline V gene are LNHDA and SQIVND (reference sequence). V lost 6 bases and J 1 base, leaving 3 bases between the germline ends. This CDR3 comprises 12 residues. The CDR3 DNA reads as TGTGCCAGTAGGAGGAACACCGGGGAGCTGTTTTTT. It encodes CASRRNTGELFF.

Details on this clone: A read error may account for a junction end that differs from germline. The genes are TRBV4-2 and TRBJ2-7; D is tentatively TRBD1 or TRBD2 (6 bases each). Looked up from germline, CDR1 is LGHNA and CDR2 is YNFKEQ. This CDR3 has 15 residues. The CDR3 sequence: CASSPYRGLGLEHSF. The CDR3 region has the DNA TGTGCCAGCAGCCCCTACCGGGGGCTGGGACTCGAGCACTCCTTC.

This clone has just one count. The V gene is TRBV10-3, the J gene TRBJ2-2; D ambiguous. This CDR3 is 16 amino acids long. Per the germline V gene, CDR1 is ENHRY and CDR2 is SYGVKD. V lost 6 bases and J lost 6, with 20 bases in between. In DNA, the CDR3 is TGTGCCATCAGAGCCCGCGTCACCGAGGCCTCCGGGGAGCTGTTTTTT. Residues: CAIRARVTEASGELFF.

This chain uses TRBV5-1 with TRBJ1-1; the match to TRBD1 covers 8 bases. The CDR3 is 15 residues long. Germline CDR1 and CDR2: SGHRS and YFSETQ. The junction had 10 bases not matched to a gene; V was cut back by 4 bases and J by 5 bases. The CDR3 sequence: CASSHPQGAQTEAFF. CDR3 in DNA: TGCGCCAGCAGCCACCCCCAGGGGGCTCAGACTGAAGCTTTCTTT.

The chain is built from TRBV30 and TRBJ1-4, with 7 positions matching TRBD1. V shed 7 bases and J 5 bases; nucleotides not matched to a gene: 7. Germline CDR1 is GTSNPN and CDR2 is SVGIG (reference sequence). The CDR3 has 13 amino acids. The CDR3, as DNA: TGTGCCTTTGGGGACAGCCGGAATGAAAAACTGTTTTTT. The encoded protein is CAFGDSRNEKLFF. The whole variable domain, filled in from reference TRBV30 and TRBJ1-4, reads SQTIHQWPATLVQPVGSPLSLECTVEGTSNPNLYWYRQAAGRGLQLLFYSVGIGQISSEVPQNLSASRPQDRQFILSSKKLLLSDSGFYLCAFGDSRNEKLFFGSGTQLSVL.

This chain connects TRBV4-2 to TRBJ2-2, with a weak D call TRBD2 (6 bases). There are 17 residues in the CDR3. Germline V gives CDR1 LGHNA, CDR2 YNFKEQ. V gave up 2 bases and J gave up 2 bases, with 15 bases separating them. The CDR3 DNA is TGTGCCAGCAGCCAACTGCGTGATAGCGGAAACACCGGGGAGCTGTTTTTT. The encoded protein is CASSQLRDSGNTGELFF.

The gene calls are TRBV5-1 and TRBJ2-1; D unresolved. The V end lost 2 bases, the J end lost 4 bases, and 10 bases lay between the germline ends. CDR3 length: 14 amino acids. Germline V gene data show CDR1 as SGHRS and CDR2 as YFSETQ. As DNA, the CDR3 is TGCGCCAGCAGCTTCACAGCGCGATACAATGAGCAGTTCTTC. This encodes CASSFTARYNEQFF. The whole variable domain, filled in from reference TRBV5-1 and TRBJ2-1, reads KAGVTQTPRYLIKTRGQQVTLSCSPISGHRSVSWYQQTPGQGLQFLFEYFSETQRNKGNFPGRFSGRQFSNSRSEMNVSTLELGDSALYLCASSFTARYNEQFFGPGTRLTVL.

The chain couples TRBV6-1 to TRBJ2-7, with 10 bases lining up with TRBD2. The CDR3 loop spans 15 amino acids. V shed 6 bases, J shed 6 bases, and the junction held 11 bases outside the gene matches. CDR1 MNHNS and CDR2 SASEGT come from the germline V gene. CDR3 DNA: TGTGCCAGCAGGACTAGCGGGTACCAGTGGCTCGAGCAGTACTTC. It codes for CASRTSGYQWLEQYF.

The table lists this clone with a count of one. V usage is TRBV7-2 and J usage is TRBJ2-1; D is unclear. CDR1 and CDR2 from the germline V gene are SGHTA and FQGNSA. V gave up 4 bases and J gave up 8 bases, with 18 bases separating them. The CDR3 extends over 15 amino acids. The CDR3 is CASSSFGLTTYEQFF. The CDR3 DNA follows: TGTGCCAGCAGCTCCTTCGGGCTCACTACATATGAGCAGTTCTTC. Full variable domain (rest looked up from reference TRBV7-2 and TRBJ2-1): GAGVSQSPSNKVTEKGKDVELRCDPISGHTALYWYRQSLGQGLEFLIYFQGNSAPDKSGLPSDRFSAERTGGSVSTLTIQRTQQEDSAVYLCASSSFGLTTYEQFFGPGTRLTVL.

This chain's CDR3 is CASSLTGGDQPQHF. CDR3 nucleotides: TGTGCCAGCAGCTTAACCGGGGGCGATCAGCCCCAGCATTTT. This rearrangement joins TRBV7-3 to TRBJ1-5; D possibly corresponds to TRBD1 (6 bases). Deletions cut 0 bases from V and 5 bases from J, with 8 bases between. This CDR3 is 14 amino acids long. Germline values: CDR1 SGHTA, CDR2 FQGTGA.

The chain joins TRBV9 to TRBJ2-1; tentative D call: TRBD2 (6 bases). CDR1 is SGDLS, CDR2 YYNGEE, per germline. The CDR3 runs to 14 residues. V was clipped by 1 base and J by 10 bases, with 15 bases between them. The CDR3 nucleotides read TGTGCCAGCAGCGTACGGGAGCGACCAGGAGAGCAGTTCTTC. It codes for CASSVRERPGEQFF.

This sequence joins TRBV7-2 and TRBJ1-1; no reliable D call. This CDR3 comprises 13 residues. The germline gives CDR1 SGHTA, CDR2 FQGNSA. Trimming shortened V by 3 bases and J by 7 bases, and 12 bases separated the two germline ends. The CDR3 DNA sequence: TGTGCCAGCAGCTTTGGGGAACTACTTGAAGCTTTCTTT. Its translation is CASSFGELLEAFF. The whole variable domain, filled in from reference TRBV7-2 and TRBJ1-1, reads GAGVSQSPSNKVTEKGKDVELRCDPISGHTALYWYRQSLGQGLEFLIYFQGNSAPDKSGLPSDRFSAERTGGSVSTLTIQRTQQEDSAVYLCASSFGELLEAFFGQGTRLTVV.

This chain links TRBV4-2 with TRBJ2-7; 8 bases map to TRBD1. V shed 4 bases and J 3 bases; nucleotides not matched to a gene: 14. The CDR3 contains 17 residues. CDR1 and CDR2 from the germline V gene are LGHNA and YNFKEQ. DNA for the CDR3: TGTGCCAGCAGCCGAGCTACCCTTGGGACAGGTCTCTACGAGCAGTACTTC. It yields the protein CASSRATLGTGLYEQYF.

The rearrangement uses TRBV9 and TRBJ2-5; the D is unclear. Germline assignment: CDR1 SGDLS and CDR2 YYNGEE. Trimming shortened V by 6 bases and J by 3 bases, and 12 bases separated the two germline ends. This CDR3 is built from 13 residues. CDR3 nucleotide sequence: TGTGCCAGCAAGGCAGGAGAAGAAGAGACCCAGTACTTC. As protein: CASKAGEEETQYF.

This chain connects TRBV11-3 to TRBJ2-7; 10 bases agree with TRBD1. The junction had 4 bases not matched to a gene; V was cut back by 5 bases and J by 6 bases. This CDR3 spans 13 amino acids. CDR1 is SGHNT and CDR2 is YENEEA in the germline V gene. The DNA for the CDR3 is TGTGCCAGCAGCAGGACAGGGGGAAGCGAGCAGTACTTC. This translates into CASSRTGGSEQYF.

As to this clone: Other DNA sequences in the sample encode the same CDR3. The chain has TRBV5-4 and TRBJ2-3; 13 bases match TRBD2. The germline CDR1 and CDR2 sequences are SGHNT and YYREEE (reference sequence). The CDR3 contains 15 residues. J gave up 4 bases and V 4 bases, and 3 bases lay outside the gene matches. The CDR3 nucleotides are TGTGCCAGCAGCCCCGGACTAGCGGGAGCAGATACGCAGTATTTT. It yields the protein CASSPGLAGADTQYF.

The chain has TRBV5-1 and TRBJ1-1; 9 nucleotides agree with TRBD1. J gave up 5 bases and V 3 bases, and 8 bases lay outside the gene matches. Germline V gene sequence: CDR1 SGHRS, CDR2 YFSETQ. The CDR3 has 15 amino acids. CDR3 protein: CASSSITGGYTEAFF. In nucleotides, the CDR3 is TGCGCCAGCAGCTCCATCACAGGGGGCTATACTGAAGCTTTCTTT.

The J gene is TRBJ1-2, the V gene TRBV30; TRBD1 matches at 7 bases. Germline trimming cut 5 bases from V and 7 bases from J; bases unmatched to any gene: 7. The CDR3 contains 12 residues. CDR1 and CDR2 from the germline V gene are GTSNPN and SVGIG (reference sequence). CDR3 region: CAWGEGATGYTF. CDR3 in DNA: TGTGCCTGGGGGGAGGGGGCTACTGGCTACACCTTC.

This rearrangement joins TRBV5-1 to TRBJ2-5; no definite D call. The CDR3 loop spans 15 amino acids. Trimming took 1 base from V and 1 from J, leaving 11 bases between them. Per the germline V gene, CDR1 is SGHRS and CDR2 is YFSETQ. The CDR3 loop is CASSLFPATQETQYF. DNA for the CDR3: TGCGCCAGCAGCTTGTTTCCGGCCACCCAAGAGACCCAGTACTTC.

The chain recombines TRBV6-4 with TRBJ1-2; 9 bases are shared with TRBD1. Germline CDR1 MRHNA, CDR2 SNTAGT. Trimming cost V 3 bases and J 10 bases; bases outside gene matches: 6. The CDR3 contains 13 residues. The CDR3 region has the DNA TGTGCCAGCAGTGAACAGGGGGCGAGTTCCTACACCTTC. Its translation: CASSEQGASSYTF.

On this clone itself: The sample carries other DNA sequences with the same CDR3. The rearrangement links TRBV28 to TRBJ1-1; D remains ambiguous. The germline gives CDR1 MDHEN, CDR2 SYDVKM. V was pared by 1 base and J by 1 base, with 7 bases between. This CDR3 has 14 residues. The CDR3 here is CASSLSGRNTEAFF. The DNA for the CDR3 is TGTGCCAGCAGTTTATCCGGTAGGAACACTGAAGCTTTCTTT.